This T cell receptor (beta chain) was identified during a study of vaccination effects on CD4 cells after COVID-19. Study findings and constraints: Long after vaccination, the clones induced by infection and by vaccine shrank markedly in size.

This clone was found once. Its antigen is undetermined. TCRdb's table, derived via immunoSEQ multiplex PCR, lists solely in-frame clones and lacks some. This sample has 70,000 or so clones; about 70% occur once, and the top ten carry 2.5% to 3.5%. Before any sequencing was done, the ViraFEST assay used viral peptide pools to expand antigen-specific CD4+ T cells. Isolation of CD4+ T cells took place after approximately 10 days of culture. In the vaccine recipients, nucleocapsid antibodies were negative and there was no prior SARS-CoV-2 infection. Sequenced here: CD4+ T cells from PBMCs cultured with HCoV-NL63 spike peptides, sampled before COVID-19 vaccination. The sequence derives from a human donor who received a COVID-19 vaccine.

This chain's CDR3 is CASNYHRVGYGYTF. The CDR3 DNA is TGTGCCAGCAACTATCACAGGGTGGGCTATGGCTACACCTTC. The chain employs TRBV6-5 and TRBJ1-2; a possible D gene is TRBD1 (6 bases). V was clipped by 7 bases and J by 4 bases, with 16 bases between them. Germline CDR1 MNHEY, CDR2 SVGAGI. The CDR3 runs to 14 residues.